The clone carrying this TCR beta chain has a handful of counts. Germline assignment: CDR1 SEHNR and CDR2 FQNEAQ (reference sequence). V gave up 10 bases and J gave up 6 bases, with 7 bases separating them. The CDR3 has 10 amino acids. PCR primers comprised 60 Vbeta and 13 Jbeta primers. Repertoires were generated with immunoSEQ multiplex PCR, while TCRdb's copy carries only in-frame clones and drops some. Of some 110,000 clones listed, 66% are singletons. The data are from a study of cytomegalovirus exposure and HLA in healthy donors. V usage is TRBV7-9 and J usage is TRBJ2-1; D is unclear. This clonotype was sampled from a young man in good health and CMV-seronegative. The source material was PBMCs. CDR3: CANLSNEQFF. For the CDR3, the DNA is TGTGCCAACCTATCCAATGAGCAGTTCTTC.